The 9 T cell receptor beta chains below were found in one sample sequenced in a study of T cells after somatic rescue of genetic block. TCRdb keeps only in-frame clones here, not all; method: immunoSEQ multiplex PCR. Among 85,000 to 90,000 clones, 85% to 90% were seen once, and the ten largest hold about 1.5%. Material: peripheral blood mononuclear cells (PBMCs). The receptors come from a woman aged 18-29 years.

This chain uses TRBV6-1 with TRBJ2-6; D is unclear. This CDR3 has 14 residues. Germline loops: CDR1 MNHNS, CDR2 SASEGT. V lost 5 bases, J lost 0 bases, and 5 bases lay in between. Here the CDR3 DNA reads TGTGCCAGCAGTCTCGACTCTGGGGCCAACGTCCTGACTTTC. Amino acids: CASSLDSGANVLTF.

This clone has only a few counts. The rearrangement links TRBV9 to TRBJ1-1; the D gene is possibly TRBD1 (6 bases). V was shortened by 0 bases and J by 5 bases, with 14 bases between the two germline ends. The CDR3 is 15 residues long. Germline V gives CDR1 SGDLS, CDR2 YYNGEE. CDR3 coding DNA: TGTGCCAGCAGCGTAGGGGATGGGGGCCCGACTGAAGCTTTCTTT. The encoded protein is CASSVGDGGPTEAFF.

The J gene is TRBJ2-7, the V gene TRBV6-5; 10 bases are shared with TRBD1. This CDR3 is 16 amino acids long. The V gene end was trimmed by 2 bases and the J gene end by 2 bases; junction bases not matched to a gene: 6. From germline, CDR1 is MNHEY and CDR2 SVGAGI. CDR3 amino acids: CASSYGTGDAPYEQYF. CDR3 DNA sequence: TGTGCCAGCAGTTACGGGACAGGGGACGCTCCCTACGAGCAGTACTTC.

The table lists this clone with many counts. This rearrangement joins TRBV6-5 to TRBJ2-7; the match to TRBD2 covers 7 bases. This CDR3 is 14 amino acids long. Germline CDR1 is MNHEY and CDR2 is SVGAGI. Trimming at V came to 7 bases and at J to 3 bases, leaving 9 bases not matched to a gene. CDR3 protein: CASKRSGTYYEQYF. Here the CDR3 DNA reads TGTGCCAGCAAACGGAGCGGGACCTACTACGAGCAGTACTTC.

This rearrangement joins TRBV28 to TRBJ1-2; 12 nucleotides align to TRBD1. In germline, CDR1 is MDHEN, CDR2 SYDVKM. This CDR3 contains 14 residues. Losses at the gene ends were 5 bases for V and 8 bases for J; bases not matched to a gene: 6. For the CDR3, the DNA is TGTGCCAGCAGTCCGGGACAGGGGGCATGGGGCTACACCTTC. It specifies CASSPGQGAWGYTF.

The V gene is TRBV5-4, the J gene TRBJ1-2; no definite D call. CDR3 length: 16 residues. V was cut by 3 bases and J by 0 bases, with 15 bases left in between. Germline CDR1 SGHNT, CDR2 YYREEE (reference sequence). The CDR3 region is CASSSFEGKANYGYTF. The CDR3 DNA is TGTGCCAGCAGCTCTTTTGAAGGTAAAGCTAACTATGGCTACACCTTC.

This sequence joins TRBV27 and TRBJ2-7; a weak D match, TRBD2 (6 bases). CDR1 and CDR2 from the germline V gene are MNHEY and SMNVEV (reference sequence). V gave up 6 bases and J gave up 7 bases, with 16 bases separating them. The CDR3 is 13 amino acids. CDR3 protein: CASRTRGLLEQYF. The CDR3 DNA reads TGTGCCAGCAGAACAAGGGGACTGCTAGAGCAGTACTTC.

The chain has TRBV7-4 and TRBJ2-2; no firm D call. The CDR3 length is 12 residues. The V end lost 5 bases, the J end lost 5 bases, and 6 bases lay between the germline ends. Germline V CDR1 and CDR2: SGHVT, SQSDAQ. The CDR3, as DNA: TGTGCCAGCAGCCGCTCTACCGGGGAGCTGTTTTTT. Amino acids: CASSRSTGELFF.

This clone was observed once. V is TRBV28 and J is TRBJ1-3; possibly TRBD1 for D (5 bases). V dropped 4 bases and J dropped 0 bases, with 19 bases sitting between them. The V gene's germline CDR1 is MDHEN and CDR2 SYDVKM. The CDR3 runs to 18 residues. The chain's CDR3 is CASSYILGRVSSGNTIYF. The CDR3 coding sequence is TGTGCCAGCAGTTACATCCTCGGCAGGGTTAGCTCTGGAAACACCATATATTTT.